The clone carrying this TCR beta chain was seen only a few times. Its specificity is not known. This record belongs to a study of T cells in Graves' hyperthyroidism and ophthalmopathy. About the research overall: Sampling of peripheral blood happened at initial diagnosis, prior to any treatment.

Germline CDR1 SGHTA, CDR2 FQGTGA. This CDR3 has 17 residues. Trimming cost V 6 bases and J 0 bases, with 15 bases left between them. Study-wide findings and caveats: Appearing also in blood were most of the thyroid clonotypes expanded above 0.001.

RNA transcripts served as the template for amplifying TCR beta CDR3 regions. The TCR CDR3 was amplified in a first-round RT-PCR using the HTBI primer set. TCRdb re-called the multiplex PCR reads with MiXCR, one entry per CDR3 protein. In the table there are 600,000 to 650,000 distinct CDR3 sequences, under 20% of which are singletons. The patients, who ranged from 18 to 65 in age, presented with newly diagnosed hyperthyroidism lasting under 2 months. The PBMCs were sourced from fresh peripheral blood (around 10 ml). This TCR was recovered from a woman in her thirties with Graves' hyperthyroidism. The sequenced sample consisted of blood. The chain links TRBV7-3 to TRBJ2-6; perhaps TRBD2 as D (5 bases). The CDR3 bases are TGTGCCAGCAGTCCTTCCCCGGGGAGCTCTGGGGCCAACGTCCTGACTTTC. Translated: CASSPSPGSSGANVLTF.